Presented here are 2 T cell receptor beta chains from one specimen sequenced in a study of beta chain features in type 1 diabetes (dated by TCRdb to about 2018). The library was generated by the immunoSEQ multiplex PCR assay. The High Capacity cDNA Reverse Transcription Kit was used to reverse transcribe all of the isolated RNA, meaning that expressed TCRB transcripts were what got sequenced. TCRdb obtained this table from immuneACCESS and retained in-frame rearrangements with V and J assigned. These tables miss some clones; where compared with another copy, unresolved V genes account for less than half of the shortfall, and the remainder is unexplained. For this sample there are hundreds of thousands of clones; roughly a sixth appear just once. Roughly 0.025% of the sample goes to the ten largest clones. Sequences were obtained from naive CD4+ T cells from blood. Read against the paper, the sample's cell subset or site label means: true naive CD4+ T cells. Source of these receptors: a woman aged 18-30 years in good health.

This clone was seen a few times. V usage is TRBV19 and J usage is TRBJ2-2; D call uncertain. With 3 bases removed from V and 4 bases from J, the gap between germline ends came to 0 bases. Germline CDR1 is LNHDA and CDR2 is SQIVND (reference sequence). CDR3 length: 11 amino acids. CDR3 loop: CASSITGELFF. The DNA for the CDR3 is TGTGCCAGTAGTATCACCGGGGAGCTGTTTTTT.

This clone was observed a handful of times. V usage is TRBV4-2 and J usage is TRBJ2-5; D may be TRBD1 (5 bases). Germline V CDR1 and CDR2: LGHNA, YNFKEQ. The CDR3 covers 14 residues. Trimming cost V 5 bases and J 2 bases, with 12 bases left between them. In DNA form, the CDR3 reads TGTGCCAGCAGCTCCACAGGTAGACAAGAGACCCAGTACTTC. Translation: CASSSTGRQETQYF.